The 19 T cell receptor beta chains listed next were all sequenced from one sample in a study of T cell responses to AZD1222 COVID-19 vaccine. The protocol was immunoSEQ multiplex PCR, while the TCRdb copy is restricted to in-frame clones and leaves out a portion. Of roughly 110,000 clones in the sample, 70% to 90% were seen once. The sample was peripheral blood, taken 28 days after the second AZD1222 dose. Receptors were obtained from an adult who received the AZD1222 COVID-19 vaccine.

The CDR3 bases are TGTGCCAGCAGCTTAGGAGGTGCCTCACCCCTCCACTTT. Amino acids: CASSLGGASPLHF. This sequence joins TRBV7-2 and TRBJ1-6; D call uncertain. Trimming left V 1 base short and J 10 bases short, with 8 bases between. This CDR3 contains 13 residues. CDR1 and CDR2 from the germline V gene are SGHTA and FQGNSA. The whole variable domain, filled in from reference TRBV7-2 and TRBJ1-6, reads GAGVSQSPSNKVTEKGKDVELRCDPISGHTALYWYRQSLGQGLEFLIYFQGNSAPDKSGLPSDRFSAERTGGSVSTLTIQRTQQEDSAVYLCASSLGGASPLHFGNGTRLTVT.

The chain combines TRBV6-5 with TRBJ2-7, with D possibly TRBD2 on 6 matching bases. The V and J ends lost 0 bases and 3 bases respectively, with 12 bases between them. Germline values: CDR1 MNHEY, CDR2 SVGAGI. This CDR3 spans 15 amino acids. This CDR3 reads CASSYSTGGIYEQYF. The CDR3 DNA follows: TGTGCCAGCAGTTACTCGACCGGGGGTATCTACGAGCAGTACTTC.

J is TRBJ1-1 and V is TRBV7-9; TRBD1 agrees at 8 bases. V was pared by 8 bases and J by 5 bases, with 10 bases of the junction left unmatched. Per germline, CDR1 SEHNR and CDR2 FQNEAQ (reference sequence). CDR3 size: 14 residues. CDR3 coding DNA: TGTGCCAGCCATACCGGACAGGGAGGAACTGAAGCTTTCTTT. The encoded protein is CASHTGQGGTEAFF.

The chain uses TRBV4-1 and TRBJ1-2; 7 bases fit TRBD1. The germline V gene has CDR1 MGHRA and CDR2 YSYEKL. This CDR3 spans 14 amino acids. V lost 2 bases to trimming and J lost 7 bases; unmatched junction nucleotides: 7. The CDR3 protein is CASSQITGAAGYTF. The CDR3 coding sequence is TGCGCCAGCAGCCAAATTACAGGGGCGGCTGGCTACACCTTC.

The CDR3 DNA reads TGTGCCATCAGAAGGGAAGGAGGGGGCAATCAGCCCCAGCATTTT. It encodes CAIRREGGGNQPQHF. The chain recombines TRBV10-3 with TRBJ1-5; D is perhaps TRBD1 (5 bases). Germline V gives CDR1 ENHRY, CDR2 SYGVKD. Trimming took off 6 bases at V and 2 bases at J, with 14 bases between the two ends. The CDR3 sequence is 15 residues long.

This clone was counted a single time. This chain joins TRBV12-3 or TRBV12-4 and TRBJ2-5; D gene ambiguous. The CDR3 covers 13 residues. The germline V and J ends were trimmed by 6 bases and 5 bases, with 13 bases remaining between them. The DNA for the CDR3 is TGTGCCAGCAGCACCGGGCCCTGGGAGACCCAGTACTTC. This encodes CASSTGPWETQYF.

This clone has only a few counts. This chain connects TRBV7-6 to TRBJ2-7, with TRBD1 identical over 7 bases. Germline-derived CDR1 and CDR2 are SGHVS and FNYEAQ. The CDR3 sequence is 16 residues long. With V trimmed by 2 bases and J by 8 bases, 15 bases remained unmatched. In nucleotides, the CDR3 is TGTGCCAGCAGCTTATTCCCCAAGGACAGGCCCAATCAGCAGTACTTC. Its translation: CASSLFPKDRPNQQYF.

The chain couples TRBV11-1 to TRBJ2-7; 11 bases align to TRBD2. This CDR3 contains 16 residues. Looked up from germline, CDR1 is SGHAT and CDR2 is FQDESV (reference sequence). The J segment lost 1 base and the V segment lost 1 base, leaving 3 bases of the junction unmatched. In DNA form, the CDR3 reads TGTGCCAGCAGCTTAGGACTAGCGGGGAATTCCTACGAGCAGTACTTC. It is translated as CASSLGLAGNSYEQYF.

The table lists this clone with a count of one. This rearrangement joins TRBV7-3 to TRBJ2-2; a weak D match, TRBD2 (5 bases). The germline V gene encodes CDR1 SGHTA and CDR2 FQGTGA. The CDR3 runs 13 residues. V lost 2 bases, J lost 5 bases, and 6 bases lay in between. The CDR3: CASSLRETGELFF. CDR3 nucleotides: TGTGCCAGCAGCTTACGGGAAACCGGGGAGCTGTTTTTT.

CDR3 DNA: TGTGCCAGCAGTGAAGGCTCCGGGGTCTCTGGCTACACCTTC. It is translated as CASSEGSGVSGYTF. The chain recombines TRBV6-1 with TRBJ1-2, with D uncertain. The CDR3 is made up of 14 amino acids. The V end was cut by 1 base, the J end by 7 bases, with 13 bases between. CDR1 MNHNS and CDR2 SASEGT come from the germline V gene.

The rearrangement uses TRBV7-2 and TRBJ1-5, with 7 bases lining up with TRBD1. With V trimmed by 1 base and J by 3 bases, 3 bases remained unmatched. The V gene's germline CDR1 is SGHTA and CDR2 FQGNSA. The CDR3 is made up of 15 amino acids. The CDR3 bases are TGTGCCAGCAGCTTAGTAGGACAGGACAATCAGCCCCAGCATTTT. Protein sequence: CASSLVGQDNQPQHF.

V usage is TRBV5-1 and J usage is TRBJ1-2; D may be TRBD1 (5 bases). The CDR3 runs 15 residues. Germline CDR1 is SGHRS and CDR2 is YFSETQ. V shed 4 bases and J shed 4 bases, with 17 bases lying between them. For the CDR3, the DNA is TGCGCCAGCAGCCCCGACCTGGGGGTGGGCTATGGCTACACCTTC. Residues: CASSPDLGVGYGYTF.

Concerning this clone: At one end the junction does not follow the germline gene, possibly because of a read error. The rearrangement links TRBV19 to TRBJ2-7, with 8 nucleotides matching TRBD2. CDR1 is LNHDA and CDR2 is SQIVND in the germline V gene (reference sequence). This CDR3 is built from 13 residues. This CDR3 reads CASSMSGGNLRVF. CDR3 DNA: TGTGCCAGTAGTATGAGCGGGGGAAACCTACGAGTTTTC. Drawing the rest from reference TRBV19 and TRBJ2-7, the complete variable domain is DGGITQSPKYLFRKEGQNVTLSCEQNLNHDAMYWYRQDPGQGLRLIYYSQIVNDFQKGDIAEGYSVSREKKESFPLTVTSAQKNPTAFYLCASSMSGGNLRVFGPGTRLTVT.

CDR3 sequence: CASSYSMVAGTYEQYF. CDR3 DNA sequence: TGTGCCAGCAGTTACTCGATGGTAGCGGGGACCTACGAGCAGTACTTC. The chain has TRBV6-5 and TRBJ2-7; 8 bases line up with TRBD2. In germline, CDR1 is MNHEY, CDR2 SVGAGI. V gave up 0 bases and J gave up 2 bases; unmatched junction bases: 6. The CDR3 extends over 16 amino acids.

V gene TRBV7-3 combines with J gene TRBJ2-1; TRBD2 agrees at 15 bases. CDR1 and CDR2 (germline): SGHTA, FQGTGA. This CDR3 comprises 15 residues. V shed 5 bases, J shed 7 bases, and the junction held 3 bases outside the gene matches. In nucleotides, the CDR3 is TGTGCCAGCAGCGTCGGACTAGCGGGGGGGAATGAGCAGTTCTTC. This encodes CASSVGLAGGNEQFF.

The DNA of the CDR3 is TGTGCCAGCAGTTACTCGACCCACAGGGATCTATTTGGCTACACCTTC. Its protein product is CASSYSTHRDLFGYTF. The rearrangement uses TRBV6-5 and TRBJ1-2, with a possible D match to TRBD1 (6 bases). Germline assignment: CDR1 MNHEY and CDR2 SVGAGI. The CDR3 is 16 amino acids. The V gene lost 0 bases and the J gene lost 7 bases, with 18 bases spanning the gap.

This sequence joins TRBV6-4 and TRBJ2-2, with D unclear. V was shortened by 2 bases and J by 1 base, with 5 bases between the two germline ends. The germline V gene has CDR1 MRHNA and CDR2 SNTAGT. The CDR3 sequence is 14 residues long. The CDR3 loop reads CASSDNRNTGELFF. DNA for the CDR3: TGTGCCAGCAGTGACAACAGGAACACCGGGGAGCTGTTTTTT.

The rearrangement links TRBV29-1 to TRBJ1-6; D gene ambiguous. CDR3 size: 14 residues. CDR1 SQVTM and CDR2 ANQGSEA come from the germline V gene. Trimming removed 6 bases at V and 3 bases at J, with 12 bases between. CDR3 nucleotide sequence: TGCAGCGTCCTTACATCGGGCTATAATTCACCCCTCCACTTT. It is translated as CSVLTSGYNSPLHF.

This chain uses TRBV7-6 with TRBJ2-2; 9 positions agree with TRBD1. Germline assignment: CDR1 SGHVS and CDR2 FNYEAQ. The V segment lost 5 bases and the J segment 6 bases; nucleotides outside the gene matches: 10. The CDR3 spans 16 residues. CDR3 in amino acids: CASSPRQGVEAGELFF. CDR3 bases: TGTGCCAGCAGCCCCAGACAGGGGGTAGAGGCCGGGGAGCTGTTTTTT.